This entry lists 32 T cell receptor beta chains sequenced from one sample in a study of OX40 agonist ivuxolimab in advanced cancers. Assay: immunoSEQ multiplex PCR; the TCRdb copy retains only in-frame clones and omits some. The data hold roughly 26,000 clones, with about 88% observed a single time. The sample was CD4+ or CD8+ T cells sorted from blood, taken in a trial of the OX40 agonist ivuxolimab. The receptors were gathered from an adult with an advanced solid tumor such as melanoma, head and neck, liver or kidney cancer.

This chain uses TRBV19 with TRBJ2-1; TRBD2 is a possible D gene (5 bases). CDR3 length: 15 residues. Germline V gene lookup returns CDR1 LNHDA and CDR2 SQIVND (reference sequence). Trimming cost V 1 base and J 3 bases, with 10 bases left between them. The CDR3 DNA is TGTGCCAGTAGTATAGGTCTAGCAGTCTACAATGAGCAGTTCTTC. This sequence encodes CASSIGLAVYNEQFF.

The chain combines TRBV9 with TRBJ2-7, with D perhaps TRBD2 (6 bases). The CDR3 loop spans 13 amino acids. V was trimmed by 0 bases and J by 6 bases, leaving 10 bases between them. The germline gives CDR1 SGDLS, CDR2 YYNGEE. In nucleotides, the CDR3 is TGTGCCAGCAGCGTAGGGGGAGGAGGCGAGCAGTACTTC. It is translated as CASSVGGGGEQYF.

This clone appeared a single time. The CDR3 here is CATSQNRAHQPQHF. CDR3 in DNA: TGTGCCACCAGCCAAAACAGGGCTCATCAGCCCCAGCATTTT. The V gene is TRBV15, the J gene TRBJ1-5; D is perhaps TRBD1 (6 bases). Germline V gene data show CDR1 as LNHNV and CDR2 as YYDKDF (reference sequence). This CDR3 has 14 residues. The V end lost 5 bases, the J end lost 5 bases, and 13 bases lay between the germline ends.

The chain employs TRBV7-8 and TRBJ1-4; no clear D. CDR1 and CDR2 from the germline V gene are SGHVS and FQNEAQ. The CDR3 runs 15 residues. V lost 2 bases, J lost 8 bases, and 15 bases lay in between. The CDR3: CASSLNAGPTEKLFF. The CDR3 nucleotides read TGTGCCAGCAGCTTAAATGCTGGGCCGACCGAAAAACTGTTTTTT.

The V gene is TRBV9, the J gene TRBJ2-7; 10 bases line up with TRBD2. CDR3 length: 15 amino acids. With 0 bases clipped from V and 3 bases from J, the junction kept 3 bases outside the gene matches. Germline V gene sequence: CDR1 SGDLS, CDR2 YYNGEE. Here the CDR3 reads CASSVASGSIYEQYF. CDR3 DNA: TGTGCCAGCAGCGTAGCTAGCGGGAGTATCTACGAGCAGTACTTC.

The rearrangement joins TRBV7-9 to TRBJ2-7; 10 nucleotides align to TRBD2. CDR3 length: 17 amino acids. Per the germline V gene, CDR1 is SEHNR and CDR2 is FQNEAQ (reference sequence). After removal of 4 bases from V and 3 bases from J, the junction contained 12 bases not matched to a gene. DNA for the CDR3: TGTGCCAGCAGCTCTACCCTCTCCCTAGCGGGAGTCTACGAGCAGTACTTC. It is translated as CASSSTLSLAGVYEQYF.

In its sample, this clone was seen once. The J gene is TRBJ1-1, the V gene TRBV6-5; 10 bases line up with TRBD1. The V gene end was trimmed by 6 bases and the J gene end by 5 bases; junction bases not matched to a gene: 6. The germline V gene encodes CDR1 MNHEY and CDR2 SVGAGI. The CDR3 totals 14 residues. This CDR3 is CASRSGTGVTEAFF. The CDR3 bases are TGTGCCAGCAGATCCGGGACAGGGGTTACTGAAGCTTTCTTT.

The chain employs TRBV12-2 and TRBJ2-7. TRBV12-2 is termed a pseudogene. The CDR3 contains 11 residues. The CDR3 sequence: CNRRGEDEQYF. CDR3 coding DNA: TGCAACCGGAGGGGGGAGGACGAGCAGTACTTC.

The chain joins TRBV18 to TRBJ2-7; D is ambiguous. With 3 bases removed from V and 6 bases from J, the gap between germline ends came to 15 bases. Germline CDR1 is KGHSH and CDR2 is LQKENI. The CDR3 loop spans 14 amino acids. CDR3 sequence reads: CASSPPDLTAEQYF. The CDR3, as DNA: TGTGCCAGCTCACCCCCTGACCTAACGGCCGAGCAGTACTTC.

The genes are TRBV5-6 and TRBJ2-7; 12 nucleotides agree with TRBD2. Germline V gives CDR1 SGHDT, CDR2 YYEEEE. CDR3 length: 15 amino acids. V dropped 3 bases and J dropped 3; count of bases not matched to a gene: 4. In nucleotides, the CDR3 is TGTGCCAGCAGCTCCCCGACTAGCGGGAGCTACGAGCAGTACTTC. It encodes CASSSPTSGSYEQYF.

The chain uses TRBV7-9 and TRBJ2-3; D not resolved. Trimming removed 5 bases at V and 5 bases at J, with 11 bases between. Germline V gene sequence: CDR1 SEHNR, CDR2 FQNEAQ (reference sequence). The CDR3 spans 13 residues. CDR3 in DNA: TGTGCCAGCAGCCCCCCGGCGTTAGATACGCAGTATTTT. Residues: CASSPPALDTQYF. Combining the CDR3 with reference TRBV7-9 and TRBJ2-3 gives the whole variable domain DTGVSQNPRHKITKRGQNVTFRCDPISEHNRLYWYRQTLGQGPEFLTYFQNEAQLEKSRLLSDRFSAERPKGSFSTLEIQRTEQGDSAMYLCASSPPALDTQYFGPGTRLTVL.

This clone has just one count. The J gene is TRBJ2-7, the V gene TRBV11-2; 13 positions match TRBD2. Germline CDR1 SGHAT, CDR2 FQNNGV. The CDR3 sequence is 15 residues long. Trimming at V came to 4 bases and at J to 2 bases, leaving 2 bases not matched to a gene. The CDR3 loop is CASSYGLAGAYEQYF. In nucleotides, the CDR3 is TGTGCCAGCAGCTACGGACTAGCGGGGGCCTACGAGCAGTACTTC.

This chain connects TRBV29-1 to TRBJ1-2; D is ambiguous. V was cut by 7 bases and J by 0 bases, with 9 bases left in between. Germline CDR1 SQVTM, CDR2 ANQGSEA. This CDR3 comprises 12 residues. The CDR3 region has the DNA TGCAGCGCCGAGGCGACTAACTATGGCTACACCTTC. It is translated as CSAEATNYGYTF.

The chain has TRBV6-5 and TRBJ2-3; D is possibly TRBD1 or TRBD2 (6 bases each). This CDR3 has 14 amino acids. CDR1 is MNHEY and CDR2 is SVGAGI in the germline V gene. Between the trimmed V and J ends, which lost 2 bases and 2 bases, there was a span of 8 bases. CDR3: CASSYGGPTDTQYF. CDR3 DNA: TGTGCCAGCAGTTACGGGGGGCCCACAGATACGCAGTATTTT.

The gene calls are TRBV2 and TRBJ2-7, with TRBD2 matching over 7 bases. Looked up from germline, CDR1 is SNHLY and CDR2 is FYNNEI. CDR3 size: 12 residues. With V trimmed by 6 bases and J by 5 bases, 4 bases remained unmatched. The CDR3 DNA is TGTGCCAGCAGGGGGGGGGTCCACGAGCAGTACTTC. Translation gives CASRGGVHEQYF.

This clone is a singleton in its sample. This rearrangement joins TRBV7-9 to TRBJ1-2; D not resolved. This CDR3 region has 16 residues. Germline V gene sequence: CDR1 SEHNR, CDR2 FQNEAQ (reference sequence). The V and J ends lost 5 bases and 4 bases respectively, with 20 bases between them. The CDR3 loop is CASSNGPPTLGYGYTF. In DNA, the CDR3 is TGTGCCAGCAGCAACGGGCCGCCTACCTTGGGCTATGGCTACACCTTC.

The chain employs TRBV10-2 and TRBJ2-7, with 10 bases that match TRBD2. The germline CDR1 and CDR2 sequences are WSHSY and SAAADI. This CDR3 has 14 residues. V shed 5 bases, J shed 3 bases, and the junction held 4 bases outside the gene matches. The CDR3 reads CASSLLAGLYEQYF. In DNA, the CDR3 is TGCGCCAGCAGTCTACTAGCGGGGCTCTACGAGCAGTACTTC.

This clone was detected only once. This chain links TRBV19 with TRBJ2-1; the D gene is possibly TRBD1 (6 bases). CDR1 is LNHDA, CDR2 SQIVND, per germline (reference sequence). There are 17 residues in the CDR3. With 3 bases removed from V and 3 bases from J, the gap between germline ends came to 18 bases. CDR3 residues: CASSMTSRDTYYNEQFF. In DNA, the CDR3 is TGTGCCAGTAGTATGACTTCCCGGGACACCTACTACAATGAGCAGTTCTTC.

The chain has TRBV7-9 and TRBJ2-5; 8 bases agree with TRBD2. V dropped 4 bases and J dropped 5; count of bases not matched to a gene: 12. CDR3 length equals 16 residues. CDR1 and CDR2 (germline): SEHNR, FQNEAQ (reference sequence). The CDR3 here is CASSSTTSGYIETQYF. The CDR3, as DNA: TGTGCCAGCAGCTCAACCACTAGCGGCTATATCGAGACCCAGTACTTC.

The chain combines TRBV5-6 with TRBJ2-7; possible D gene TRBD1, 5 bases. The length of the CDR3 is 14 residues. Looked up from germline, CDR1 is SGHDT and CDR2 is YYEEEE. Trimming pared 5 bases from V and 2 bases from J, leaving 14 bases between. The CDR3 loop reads CASSLGAPAYEQYF. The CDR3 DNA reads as TGTGCCAGCAGTTTAGGGGCGCCTGCCTACGAGCAGTACTTC.

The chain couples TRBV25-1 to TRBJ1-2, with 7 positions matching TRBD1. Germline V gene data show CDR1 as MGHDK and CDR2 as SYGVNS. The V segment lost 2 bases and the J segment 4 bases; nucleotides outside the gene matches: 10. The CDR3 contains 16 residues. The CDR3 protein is CASSESETTGPYGYTF. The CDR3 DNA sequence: TGTGCCAGCAGTGAAAGTGAAACGACAGGGCCCTATGGCTACACCTTC.

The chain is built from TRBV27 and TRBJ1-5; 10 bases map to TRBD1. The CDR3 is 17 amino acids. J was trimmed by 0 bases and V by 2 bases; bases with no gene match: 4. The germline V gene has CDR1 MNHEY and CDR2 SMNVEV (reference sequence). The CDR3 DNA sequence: TGTGCCAGCAGTTTAACGGGACAGGGGTATAGCAATCAGCCCCAGCATTTT. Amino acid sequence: CASSLTGQGYSNQPQHF.

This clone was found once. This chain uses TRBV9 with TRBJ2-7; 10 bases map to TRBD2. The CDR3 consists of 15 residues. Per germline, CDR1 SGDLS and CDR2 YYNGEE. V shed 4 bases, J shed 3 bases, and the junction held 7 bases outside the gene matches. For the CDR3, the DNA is TGTGCCAGCAGCCAAGATCTAGCGGGGGTCTACGAGCAGTACTTC. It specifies CASSQDLAGVYEQYF.

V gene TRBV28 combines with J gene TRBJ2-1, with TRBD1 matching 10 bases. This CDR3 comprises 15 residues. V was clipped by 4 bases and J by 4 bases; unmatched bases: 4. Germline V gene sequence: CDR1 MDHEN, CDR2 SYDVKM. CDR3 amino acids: CASSWGTGEYNEQFF. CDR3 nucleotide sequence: TGTGCCAGCAGTTGGGGGACAGGGGAATACAATGAGCAGTTCTTC.

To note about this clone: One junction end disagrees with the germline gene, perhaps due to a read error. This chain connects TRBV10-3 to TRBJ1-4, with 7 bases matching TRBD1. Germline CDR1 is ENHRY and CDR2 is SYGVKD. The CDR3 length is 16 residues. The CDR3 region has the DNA TGTGCCATCAGTGAGTTCGGGACAGCAACAAATGAAAAACTGTTTTTT. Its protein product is CAISEFGTATNEKLFF.

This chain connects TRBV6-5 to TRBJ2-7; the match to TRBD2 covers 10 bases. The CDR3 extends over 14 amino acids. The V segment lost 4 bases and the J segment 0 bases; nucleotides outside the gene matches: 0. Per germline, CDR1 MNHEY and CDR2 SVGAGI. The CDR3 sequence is CASSWTSGSYEQYF. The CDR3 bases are TGTGCCAGCAGTTGGACTAGCGGCTCCTACGAGCAGTACTTC.

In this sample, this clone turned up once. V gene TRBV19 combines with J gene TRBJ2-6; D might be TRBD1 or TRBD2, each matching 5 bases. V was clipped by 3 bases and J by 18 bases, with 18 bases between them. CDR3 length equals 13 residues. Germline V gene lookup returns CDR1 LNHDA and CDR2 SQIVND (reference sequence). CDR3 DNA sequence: TGTGCCAGTAGTATCGACTCTCGGGGCCGTTCGACTTTC. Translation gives CASSIDSRGRSTF.

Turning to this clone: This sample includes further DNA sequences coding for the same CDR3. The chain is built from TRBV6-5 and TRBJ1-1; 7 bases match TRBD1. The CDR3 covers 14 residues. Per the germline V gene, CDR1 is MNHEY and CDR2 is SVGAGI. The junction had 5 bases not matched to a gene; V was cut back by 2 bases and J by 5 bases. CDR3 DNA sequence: TGTGCCAGCAGTTACAGGGGGCTAAGGACTGAAGCTTTCTTT. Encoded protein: CASSYRGLRTEAFF.

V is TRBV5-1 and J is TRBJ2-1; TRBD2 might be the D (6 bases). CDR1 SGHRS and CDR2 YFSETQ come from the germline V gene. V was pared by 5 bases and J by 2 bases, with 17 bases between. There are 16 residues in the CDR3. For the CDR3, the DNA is TGCGCCAGCAGGCGGCACCCGGGAGATGCCTACAATGAGCAGTTCTTC. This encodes CASRRHPGDAYNEQFF.

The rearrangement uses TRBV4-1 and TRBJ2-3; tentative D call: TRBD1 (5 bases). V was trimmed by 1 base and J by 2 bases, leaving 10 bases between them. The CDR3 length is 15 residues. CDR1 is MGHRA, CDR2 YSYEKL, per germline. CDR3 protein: CASSQGPTDTDTQYF. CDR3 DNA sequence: TGCGCCAGCAGCCAAGGGCCGACAGACACAGATACGCAGTATTTT.

The CDR3 coding sequence is TGTGCCAGCAGCTTAGCGGGAGGGACTCTGAGCTCCTACAATGAGCAGTTCTTC. Residues: CASSLAGGTLSSYNEQFF. The chain combines TRBV7-3 with TRBJ2-1, with 9 positions matching TRBD2. Germline V CDR1 and CDR2: SGHTA, FQGTGA. With V trimmed by 2 bases and J by 0 bases, 8 bases remained unmatched. The CDR3 runs 18 residues.

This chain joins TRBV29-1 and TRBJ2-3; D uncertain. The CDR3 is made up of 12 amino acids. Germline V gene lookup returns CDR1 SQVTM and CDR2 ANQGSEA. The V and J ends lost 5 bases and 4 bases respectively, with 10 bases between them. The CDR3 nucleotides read TGCAGCGTTCCTACTATGCCAGATACGCAGTATTTT. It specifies CSVPTMPDTQYF.